This TCR beta chain was retrieved from a study of T cell responses to AZD1222 COVID-19 vaccine. The V and J ends lost 2 bases and 5 bases, in that order; junction bases with no gene match: 2. This CDR3 region has 13 residues. Germline CDR1 and CDR2: GTSNPN and SVGIG (reference sequence). The data were produced by immunoSEQ multiplex PCR, yet TCRdb's version contains in-frame clones alone and is incomplete. The sample holds more than 70,000 clones, about 90% seen once. Notes on the study in general: Clonal diversity may have been underestimated in mostly white British donors. With dominance at 160-218 and 743-854, vaccine-associated CD4 TCRs spanned spike.

Only a few counts were recorded for this clone. Its antigen is undetermined. The gene calls are TRBV30 and TRBJ1-1, with TRBD1 identical over 10 bases. The sample here was peripheral blood, taken on day 0 of AZD1222 vaccination. This clonotype was obtained from an adult in good health. The CDR3 DNA reads as TGTGCCTGGAGTTCGGACAGGGGGACTGAAGCTTTCTTT. Protein product: CAWSSDRGTEAFF.